Presented here are 11 T cell receptor beta chains from one specimen sequenced in a study of blood T cell repertoires in COVID-19. Generated by immunoSEQ multiplex PCR, the TCRdb table keeps only in-frame clones and is missing some. Among some 80,000 clones listed, about nine tenths were seen once. The sequenced sample was peripheral blood. Receptors originate from a woman aged 45-65 years with active or convalescent COVID-19.

The V call is TRBV3-1 (or the pseudogene TRBV3-2), the J call TRBJ2-6; 7 bases are a match to TRBD1. This CDR3 contains 19 residues. J gave up 3 bases and V 4 bases, and 15 bases lay outside the gene matches. The germline V gene has CDR1 LGHDT and CDR2 YNNKEL (reference sequence). The CDR3 bases are TGTGCCAGCAGCCCCGATGACAGGGAAAATTTAAGTGGGGCCAACGTCCTGACTTTC. It yields the protein CASSPDDRENLSGANVLTF.

This chain uses TRBV4-1 with TRBJ2-1; 11 bases are shared with TRBD2. With V trimmed by 0 bases and J by 7 bases, 5 bases remained unmatched. Per germline, CDR1 MGHRA and CDR2 YSYEKL. The CDR3 loop spans 16 amino acids. CDR3 in amino acids: CASSQDGTSGGNEQFF. CDR3 nucleotides: TGCGCCAGCAGCCAAGATGGCACTAGCGGGGGTAATGAGCAGTTCTTC.

The chain uses TRBV10-3 and TRBJ1-4; the D is unclear. The V and J ends lost 2 bases and 0 bases respectively, with 13 bases between them. The CDR3 runs 17 residues. Per the germline V gene, CDR1 is ENHRY and CDR2 is SYGVKD. Here the CDR3 reads CAISERGWEATNEKLFF. The CDR3 nucleotides are TGTGCCATCAGTGAGCGAGGGTGGGAGGCAACTAATGAAAAACTGTTTTTT.

The rearrangement links TRBV12-5 to TRBJ1-2; TRBD1 matches at 8 bases. This CDR3 is built from 14 residues. Germline values: CDR1 LGHNT, CDR2 FRNRAP. Trimming cost V 4 bases and J 5 bases; bases outside gene matches: 6. CDR3 in amino acids: CASGSGQGAYGYTF. For the CDR3, the DNA is TGTGCTAGTGGTTCCGGCCAGGGGGCTTATGGCTACACCTTC.

This CDR3 is CASSLAHVGLGHGYTF. The CDR3 region has the DNA TGTGCCAGCAGCTTAGCGCACGTGGGGTTGGGGCATGGCTACACCTTC. V usage is TRBV7-9 and J usage is TRBJ1-2; a possible D gene is TRBD1 (5 bases). In germline, CDR1 is SEHNR, CDR2 FQNEAQ (reference sequence). The CDR3 has 16 amino acids. The germline V and J ends were trimmed by 0 bases and 6 bases, with 17 bases remaining between them.

The gene calls are TRBV4-1 and TRBJ1-2, with unresolved D. The CDR3 contains 16 residues. The germline gives CDR1 MGHRA, CDR2 YSYEKL. V lost 0 bases to trimming and J lost 4 bases, with 15 bases between them. CDR3: CASSQDRKGVGYGYTF. The CDR3 DNA is TGCGCCAGCAGCCAAGATCGGAAGGGAGTTGGCTATGGCTACACCTTC.

The V and J genes are TRBV5-1 and TRBJ2-1; 8 nucleotides line up with TRBD2. The CDR3 is 17 residues long. Trimming cost V 3 bases and J 9 bases; bases outside gene matches: 17. Germline-derived CDR1 and CDR2 are SGHRS and YFSETQ. CDR3 nucleotides: TGCGCCAGCAGCTCTGGCGGCGGGGGGATCTCGGGGAGTGAGCAGTTCTTC. Amino acids: CASSSGGGGISGSEQFF.

The V and J genes are TRBV2 and TRBJ1-1, with unresolved D. The CDR3 is 14 amino acids. Trimming cost V 6 bases and J 5 bases, with 16 bases left between them. Germline values: CDR1 SNHLY, CDR2 FYNNEI. The CDR3 sequence is CASSRRTLGTEAFF. Here the CDR3 DNA reads TGTGCCAGCAGCAGGAGGACGCTGGGGACTGAAGCTTTCTTT. The full variable domain, rest sourced from reference TRBV2 and TRBJ1-1, is EPEVTQTPSHQVTQMGQEVILRCVPISNHLYFYWYRQILGQKVEFLVSFYNNEISEKSEIFDDQFSVERPDGSNFTLKIRSTKLEDSAMYFCASSRRTLGTEAFFGQGTRLTVV.

This chain joins TRBV3-1 (or the pseudogene TRBV3-2) and TRBJ2-5, with 11 bases fitting TRBD2. CDR3 length: 15 residues. Losses at the gene ends were 3 bases for V and 6 bases for J; bases not matched to a gene: 6. CDR1 and CDR2 (germline): LGHDT, YNNKEL (reference sequence). In DNA form, the CDR3 reads TGTGCCAGCAGCCAGGGGACTAGCGGCTCCAAGACCCAGTACTTC. Translating it yields CASSQGTSGSKTQYF.

The CDR3 reads CASLRQPETEAFF. In DNA form, the CDR3 reads TGTGCCAGTCTGCGTCAACCTGAAACTGAAGCTTTCTTT. The J gene is TRBJ1-1, the V gene TRBV19, with no clear D. CDR1 and CDR2 from the germline V gene are LNHDA and SQIVND (reference sequence). Trimming took off 8 bases at V and 5 bases at J, with 15 bases between the two ends. This CDR3 is 13 amino acids long. Full variable domain (rest looked up from reference TRBV19 and TRBJ1-1): DGGITQSPKYLFRKEGQNVTLSCEQNLNHDAMYWYRQDPGQGLRLIYYSQIVNDFQKGDIAEGYSVSREKKESFPLTVTSAQKNPTAFYLCASLRQPETEAFFGQGTRLTVV.

The J gene is TRBJ1-2, the V gene TRBV14; D gene ambiguous. CDR1 is SGHDN and CDR2 is FVKESK in the germline V gene. This CDR3 is built from 14 residues. V lost 4 bases, J lost 4 bases, and 13 bases lay in between. CDR3 DNA: TGTGCCAGCAGCCCACGGTGGTTGGTCTATGGCTACACCTTC. As protein: CASSPRWLVYGYTF.